These T cell receptor beta chains were read from a single sample in a study of identical twins. TCRdb redid the calling of the 5' RACE reads with MiXCR, one entry per CDR3 protein. The sample has approximately 500,000 distinct CDR3 sequences, about 15% seen once. A further study also used this sample, focusing on yellow fever vaccine responses in identical twins.

The material sequenced was CD4+ T cells sorted from blood. These receptors came from a woman between 18 and 30 years old in good health. Both conserved end residues are part of each CDR3. The order of the fields is D gene, V gene, clone size, J gene, CDR3 length, CDR3 protein, CDR3 DNA. A D gene is named only where the DNA matches it firmly. Expanded clones are given a class, and other clones once, few, many or no size at all.

D gene: TRBD2
V gene: TRBV11-1
clone size: NA
J gene: TRBJ2-1
CDR3 length: 19
CDR3 protein: CASSSRGLAGPSSYNEQFF
CDR3 DNA: TGTGCCAGCAGCTCCAGAGGGCTAGCGGGGCCAAGCTCCTACAATGAGCAGTTCTTC

D gene: TRBD1
V gene: TRBV4-1
clone size: NA
J gene: TRBJ2-7
CDR3 length: 14
CDR3 protein: CASSQERGLHEQYF
CDR3 DNA: TGCGCCAGCAGCCAAGAAAGGGGGCTCCACGAGCAGTACTTC

D gene: NA
V gene: TRBV6-5
clone size: few
J gene: TRBJ1-1
CDR3 length: 12
CDR3 protein: CASSYSRGTAFF
CDR3 DNA: TGTGCCAGCAGTTACTCGCGGGGGACCGCTTTCTTT

D gene: NA
V gene: TRBV6-6
clone size: NA
J gene: TRBJ1-1
CDR3 length: 11
CDR3 protein: CASRGSAEAFF
CDR3 DNA: TGTGCCAGCAGAGGATCCGCGGAAGCTTTCTTT

D gene: NA
V gene: TRBV7-9
clone size: NA
J gene: TRBJ2-7
CDR3 length: 14
CDR3 protein: CASSLGGQGHEQYF
CDR3 DNA: TGTGCCAGCAGCTTAGGGGGCCAGGGCCACGAGCAGTACTTC

D gene: NA
V gene: TRBV6-6
clone size: few
J gene: TRBJ1-6
CDR3 length: 13
CDR3 protein: CASSPLLDSPLHF
CDR3 DNA: TGTGCCAGCAGTCCCTTGCTGGACTCACCCCTCCACTTT

D gene: NA
V gene: TRBV18
clone size: NA
J gene: TRBJ2-2
CDR3 length: 16
CDR3 protein: CASSPVAGSNTGELFF
CDR3 DNA: TGTGCCAGCTCACCCGTCGCGGGCTCGAACACCGGGGAGCTGTTTTTT

D gene: TRBD2
V gene: TRBV29-1
clone size: NA
J gene: TRBJ2-5
CDR3 length: 14
CDR3 protein: CSVLTGGGLETQYF
CDR3 DNA: TGCAGCGTTTTGACGGGAGGTGGCTTGGAGACCCAGTACTTC

D gene: TRBD1
V gene: TRBV7-2
clone size: many
J gene: TRBJ2-1
CDR3 length: 15
CDR3 protein: CASSSGQGRHNEQFF
CDR3 DNA: TGTGCCAGCAGCTCGGGACAGGGCCGCCACAATGAGCAGTTCTTC

D gene: TRBD2
V gene: TRBV24-1
clone size: NA
J gene: TRBJ2-2
CDR3 length: 16
CDR3 protein: CATSDTSGRGTGELFF
CDR3 DNA: TGTGCCACCAGTGACACCAGCGGGAGGGGCACCGGGGAGCTGTTTTTT

D gene: NA
V gene: TRBV10-2
clone size: NA
J gene: TRBJ2-1
CDR3 length: 10
CDR3 protein: CASSENEQFF
CDR3 DNA: TGCGCCAGCAGTGAGAATGAGCAGTTCTTC

D gene: TRBD1
V gene: TRBV28
clone size: few
J gene: TRBJ2-3
CDR3 length: 14
CDR3 protein: CASTKGQGVDTQYF
CDR3 DNA: TGTGCCAGCACCAAGGGACAGGGGGTTGATACGCAGTATTTT

D gene: TRBD2
V gene: TRBV10-3
clone size: few
J gene: TRBJ2-1
CDR3 length: 12
CDR3 protein: CAIAGGYNEQFF
CDR3 DNA: TGTGCCATAGCGGGAGGCTACAATGAGCAGTTCTTC

D gene: NA
V gene: TRBV5-1
clone size: NA
J gene: TRBJ2-5
CDR3 length: 14
CDR3 protein: CASRYQGLAETQYF
CDR3 DNA: TGCGCCAGCAGATACCAGGGGCTAGCGGAGACCCAGTACTTC

D gene: NA
V gene: TRBV9
clone size: few
J gene: TRBJ2-1
CDR3 length: 13
CDR3 protein: CASSVELAGEQFF
CDR3 DNA: TGTGCCAGCAGCGTAGAACTAGCCGGTGAGCAGTTCTTC

D gene: NA
V gene: TRBV20-1
clone size: NA
J gene: TRBJ2-3
CDR3 length: 14
CDR3 protein: CSATTGTNTDTQYF
CDR3 DNA: TGCAGTGCTACCACCGGCACGAACACAGATACGCAGTATTTT

D gene: NA
V gene: TRBV10-3
clone size: few
J gene: TRBJ1-1
CDR3 length: 11
CDR3 protein: CAISGGTEAFF
CDR3 DNA: TGTGCCATCAGTGGTGGGACTGAAGCTTTCTTT

D gene: NA
V gene: TRBV7-3
clone size: NA
J gene: TRBJ2-1
CDR3 length: 15
CDR3 protein: CASSSEQPPGNEQFF
CDR3 DNA: TGTGCCAGCAGCTCCGAGCAGCCACCAGGGAATGAGCAGTTCTTC

D gene: NA
V gene: TRBV5-1
clone size: NA
J gene: TRBJ1-1
CDR3 length: 16
CDR3 protein: CASSLEFLSSNTEAFF
CDR3 DNA: TGCGCCAGCAGCTTGGAATTCCTCAGCAGTAACACTGAAGCTTTCTTT

D gene: TRBD1
V gene: TRBV19
clone size: few
J gene: TRBJ1-1
CDR3 length: 18
CDR3 protein: CASSIPIRTGARNSWAFF
CDR3 DNA: TGTGCCAGTAGTATCCCTATAAGAACAGGGGCCAGAAACTCATGGGCTTTCTTT

D gene: NA
V gene: TRBV7-9
clone size: NA
J gene: TRBJ2-1
CDR3 length: 12
CDR3 protein: CASSPAGHEQFF
CDR3 DNA: TGTGCCAGCAGCCCAGCTGGTCATGAGCAGTTCTTC

D gene: NA
V gene: TRBV12-3/TRBV12-4
clone size: many
J gene: TRBJ1-1
CDR3 length: 14
CDR3 protein: CASSLSHLVTEAFF
CDR3 DNA: TGTGCCAGCAGTTTATCCCACCTGGTCACTGAAGCTTTCTTT

D gene: TRBD2
V gene: TRBV7-2
clone size: NA
J gene: TRBJ2-3
CDR3 length: 15
CDR3 protein: CASSTGAGVSDTQYF
CDR3 DNA: TGTGCCAGCAGCACCGGAGCGGGAGTGTCAGATACGCAGTATTTT

D gene: TRBD2
V gene: TRBV29-1
clone size: NA
J gene: TRBJ2-3
CDR3 length: 13
CDR3 protein: CSVAGRLTDTQYF
CDR3 DNA: TGCAGCGTTGCCGGGAGGCTCACAGATACGCAGTATTTT

D gene: NA
V gene: TRBV5-1
clone size: few
J gene: TRBJ1-1
CDR3 length: 15
CDR3 protein: CASSSAQTGNTEAFF
CDR3 DNA: TGCGCCAGCAGCTCCGCCCAGACAGGGAACACTGAAGCTTTCTTT

D gene: TRBD2
V gene: TRBV20-1
clone size: NA
J gene: TRBJ2-3
CDR3 length: 18
CDR3 protein: CSARFLSLFGRGTDTQYF
CDR3 DNA: TGCAGTGCTAGATTCCTTTCTCTTTTCGGGAGGGGCACAGATACGCAGTATTTT

D gene: NA
V gene: TRBV11-3
clone size: NA
J gene: TRBJ1-1
CDR3 length: 13
CDR3 protein: CASSRGMGTEAFF
CDR3 DNA: TGTGCCAGCAGCAGAGGAATGGGCACTGAAGCTTTCTTT

D gene: TRBD2
V gene: TRBV20-1
clone size: few
J gene: TRBJ2-5
CDR3 length: 14
CDR3 protein: CSAIPPGGQETQYF
CDR3 DNA: TGCAGTGCTATCCCCCCGGGGGGACAAGAGACCCAGTACTTC

D gene: NA
V gene: TRBV5-1
clone size: NA
J gene: TRBJ1-6
CDR3 length: 15
CDR3 protein: CASSLVGGGNSPLHF
CDR3 DNA: TGCGCCAGCAGCTTGGTGGGTGGAGGGAATTCACCCCTCCACTTT

D gene: NA
V gene: TRBV4-1
clone size: NA
J gene: TRBJ2-1
CDR3 length: 16
CDR3 protein: CASDDIGRGSYNEQFF
CDR3 DNA: TGCGCCAGCGACGACATCGGGCGCGGCTCCTACAATGAGCAGTTCTTC

D gene: NA
V gene: TRBV28
clone size: few
J gene: TRBJ2-7
CDR3 length: 13
CDR3 protein: CASSTQAPYEQYF
CDR3 DNA: TGTGCCAGCTCAACACAGGCCCCCTACGAGCAGTACTTC

D gene: TRBD2
V gene: TRBV6-5
clone size: once
J gene: TRBJ2-1
CDR3 length: 16
CDR3 protein: CASSNSGTSRPNEQFF
CDR3 DNA: TGTGCCAGCAGTAACTCAGGGACTAGCAGACCCAATGAGCAGTTCTTC

D gene: TRBD2
V gene: TRBV28
clone size: NA
J gene: TRBJ2-7
CDR3 length: 15
CDR3 protein: CASRSSGAGPYEQYF
CDR3 DNA: TGTGCCAGCAGATCCAGCGGGGCAGGGCCCTACGAGCAGTACTTC

D gene: NA
V gene: TRBV11-2
clone size: NA
J gene: TRBJ1-6
CDR3 length: 18
CDR3 protein: CASSLYSRGAVYNSPLHF
CDR3 DNA: TGTGCCAGCAGCTTATATAGTAGGGGGGCCGTATATAATTCACCCCTCCACTTT

D gene: NA
V gene: TRBV5-1
clone size: NA
J gene: TRBJ1-1
CDR3 length: 14
CDR3 protein: CASGQGGYNTEAFF
CDR3 DNA: TGCGCCAGCGGCCAAGGGGGATATAACACTGAAGCTTTCTTT